This T cell receptor (beta chain) is drawn from a study of cytomegalovirus exposure and HLA in healthy donors. Study information: Across a few hundred genotyped donors, approximately 81% landed in the Caucasian-associated ancestry cluster.

Germline V gene lookup returns CDR1 ENHRY and CDR2 SYGVKD. The CDR3 spans 14 residues. V was clipped by 0 bases and J by 8 bases, with 13 bases between them. PCR primers comprised 60 Vbeta and 13 Jbeta primers. Profiled with immunoSEQ multiplex PCR; TCRdb holds only in-frame clones, not every one. The sample gives a few hundred thousand clones, 65% to 80% of which show up once; roughly 0.22% is in the top ten. Study findings and constraints: Later on, an analysis found that several of the most significant clusters appeared to be linked to common viral pathogens, which included parvovirus B19. In a later analysis, a missense DCLRE1C variant was linked to TCR beta V- and J-gene trimming. Owing to their indistinguishability, certain V segments, notably TRBV6-2 and TRBV6-3, were excluded.

A word on this clone: What it recognizes is unknown.

This chain links TRBV10-3 with TRBJ1-2, with D tentatively TRBD1 (5 bases). This TCR was sampled from a girl aged 2-10 years in good health and CMV-seronegative. The specimen sequenced was PBMCs. The CDR3 is CAISESGGREGYTF. In DNA form, the CDR3 reads TGTGCCATCAGTGAGTCGGGGGGGAGAGAGGGCTACACCTTC.